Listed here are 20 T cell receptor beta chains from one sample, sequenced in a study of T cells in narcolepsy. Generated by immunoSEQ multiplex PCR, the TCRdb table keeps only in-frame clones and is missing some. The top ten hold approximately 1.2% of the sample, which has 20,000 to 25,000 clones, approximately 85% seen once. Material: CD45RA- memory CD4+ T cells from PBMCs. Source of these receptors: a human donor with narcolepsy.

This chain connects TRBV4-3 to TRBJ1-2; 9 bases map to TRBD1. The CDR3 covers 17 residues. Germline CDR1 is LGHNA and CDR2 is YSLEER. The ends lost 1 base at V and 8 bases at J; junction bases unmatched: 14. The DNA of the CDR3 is TGCGCCAGCAGCCAAGCTATTAGGTCCGGGACAGGGAACGGCTACACCTTC. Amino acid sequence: CASSQAIRSGTGNGYTF.

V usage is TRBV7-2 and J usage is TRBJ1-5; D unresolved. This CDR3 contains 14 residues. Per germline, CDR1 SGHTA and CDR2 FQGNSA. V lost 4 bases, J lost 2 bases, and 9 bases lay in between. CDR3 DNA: TGTGCCAGCAGCTCCACTTTTGGCAATCAGCCCCAGCATTTT. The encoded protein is CASSSTFGNQPQHF.

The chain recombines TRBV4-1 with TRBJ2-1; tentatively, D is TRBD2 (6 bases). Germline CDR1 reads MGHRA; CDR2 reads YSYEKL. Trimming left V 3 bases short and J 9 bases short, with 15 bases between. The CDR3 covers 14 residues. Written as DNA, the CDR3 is TGCGCCAGCAGCCACCCGACTAGAAGCCCTGAGCAGTTCTTC. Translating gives CASSHPTRSPEQFF.

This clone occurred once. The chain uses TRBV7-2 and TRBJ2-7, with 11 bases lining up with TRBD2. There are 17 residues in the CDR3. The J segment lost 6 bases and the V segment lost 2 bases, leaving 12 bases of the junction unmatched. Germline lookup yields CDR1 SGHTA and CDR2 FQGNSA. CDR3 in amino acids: CASSLSHGGLAGGEQYF. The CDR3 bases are TGTGCCAGCAGCTTAAGCCACGGGGGTCTAGCGGGAGGCGAGCAGTACTTC.

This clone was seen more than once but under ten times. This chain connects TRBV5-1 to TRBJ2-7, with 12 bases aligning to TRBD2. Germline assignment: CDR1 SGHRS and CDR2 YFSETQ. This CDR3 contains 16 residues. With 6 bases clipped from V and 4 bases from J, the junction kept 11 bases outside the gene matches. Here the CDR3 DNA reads TGCGCCAGCAAGTCGCTAGCGGGAGGGCCCTCGTACGAGCAGTACTTC. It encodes CASKSLAGGPSYEQYF.

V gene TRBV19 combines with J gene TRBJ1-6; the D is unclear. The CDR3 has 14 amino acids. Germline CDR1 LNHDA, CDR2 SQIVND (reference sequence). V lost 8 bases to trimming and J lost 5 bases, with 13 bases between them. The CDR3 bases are TGTGCCAGTCAAAACGTCAGAGATAATTCACCCCTCCACTTT. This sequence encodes CASQNVRDNSPLHF. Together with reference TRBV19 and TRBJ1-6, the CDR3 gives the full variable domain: DGGITQSPKYLFRKEGQNVTLSCEQNLNHDAMYWYRQDPGQGLRLIYYSQIVNDFQKGDIAEGYSVSREKKESFPLTVTSAQKNPTAFYLCASQNVRDNSPLHFGNGTRLTVT.

The CDR3 coding sequence is TGTGCCAGCAGCTCGATGACTCAGGGGCCTATTTACGAAAAACTGTTTTTT. It translates to CASSSMTQGPIYEKLFF. The chain uses TRBV11-2 and TRBJ1-4; a possible D gene is TRBD1 (6 bases). The length of the CDR3 is 17 residues. CDR1 SGHAT and CDR2 FQNNGV come from the germline V gene. V dropped 4 bases and J dropped 8 bases, with 23 bases sitting between them.

CDR3 amino acids: CASSQDGANQPQHF. CDR3 bases: TGCGCCAGCAGCCAAGATGGGGCCAATCAGCCCCAGCATTTT. This rearrangement joins TRBV4-1 to TRBJ1-5, with D tentatively TRBD1 (5 bases). In germline, CDR1 is MGHRA, CDR2 YSYEKL. CDR3 length: 14 amino acids. Trimming took 0 bases from V and 3 from J, leaving 6 bases between them.

CDR3 coding DNA: TGCGCCAGCAGCCAAGATTGGGGGGCTAGCTCCTACAATGAGCAGTTCTTC. It yields the protein CASSQDWGASSYNEQFF. V is TRBV4-3 and J is TRBJ2-1; tentatively, D is TRBD1 or TRBD2 (6 bases each). The CDR3 totals 17 residues. Germline V gives CDR1 LGHNA, CDR2 YSLEER. Deletions cut 0 bases from V and 0 bases from J, with 12 bases between.

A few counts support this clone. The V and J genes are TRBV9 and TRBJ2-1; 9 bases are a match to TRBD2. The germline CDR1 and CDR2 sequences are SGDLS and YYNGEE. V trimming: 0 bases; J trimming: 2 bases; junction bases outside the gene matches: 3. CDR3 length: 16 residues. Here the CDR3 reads CASSVASSGTYNEQFF. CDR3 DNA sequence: TGTGCCAGCAGCGTAGCTTCTAGCGGGACCTACAATGAGCAGTTCTTC.

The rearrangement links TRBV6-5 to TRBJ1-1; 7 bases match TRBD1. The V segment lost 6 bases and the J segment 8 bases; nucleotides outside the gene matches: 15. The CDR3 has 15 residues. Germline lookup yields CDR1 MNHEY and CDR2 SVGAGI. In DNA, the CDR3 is TGTGCCAGCAGCTCCTTGATTGAGGGGGCGGCCGAAGCTTTCTTT. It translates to CASSSLIEGAAEAFF.

The CDR3 DNA sequence: TGTGCCATCAGAACAGGGGGCGGTGACTATGGCTACACCTTC. Amino acids: CAIRTGGGDYGYTF. The chain links TRBV10-3 to TRBJ1-2; 9 bases map to TRBD1. Trimming cost V 6 bases and J 3 bases; bases outside gene matches: 5. The CDR3 contains 14 residues. The germline gives CDR1 ENHRY, CDR2 SYGVKD.

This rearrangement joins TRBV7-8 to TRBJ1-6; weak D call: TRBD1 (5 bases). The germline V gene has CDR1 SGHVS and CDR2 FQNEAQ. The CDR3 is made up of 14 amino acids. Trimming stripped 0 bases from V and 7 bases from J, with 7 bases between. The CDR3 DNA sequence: TGTGCCAGCAGCTTAGCGGGGGGGAATTCACCCCTCCACTTT. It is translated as CASSLAGGNSPLHF.

Here the CDR3 reads CASSPHGTSGRRGSYNEQFF. In DNA, the CDR3 is TGTGCCAGTAGCCCCCACGGGACTAGCGGGAGAAGGGGCTCCTACAATGAGCAGTTCTTC. V gene TRBV19 combines with J gene TRBJ2-1; TRBD2 matches 14 bases. This CDR3 is 20 amino acids long. Per the germline V gene, CDR1 is LNHDA and CDR2 is SQIVND (reference sequence). V trimming: 6 bases; J trimming: 0 bases; junction bases outside the gene matches: 13.

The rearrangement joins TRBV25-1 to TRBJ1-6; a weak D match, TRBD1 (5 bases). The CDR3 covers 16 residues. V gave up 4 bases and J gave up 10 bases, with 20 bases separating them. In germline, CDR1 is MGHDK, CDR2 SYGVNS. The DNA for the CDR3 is TGTGCCAGCAGTGGGCCCCCGGGACGGCAAGCGTCACCCCTCCACTTT. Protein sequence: CASSGPPGRQASPLHF.

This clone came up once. The CDR3 DNA reads as TGTGCCAGCAGCTTCGCCGTGAGGGAGGGGTATGGCTACACCTTC. Its protein product is CASSFAVREGYGYTF. The rearrangement joins TRBV7-2 to TRBJ1-2; possible D gene TRBD1, 5 bases. The germline gives CDR1 SGHTA, CDR2 FQGNSA. The CDR3 sequence is 15 residues long. Between the trimmed V and J ends, which lost 3 bases and 5 bases, there was a span of 16 bases. The full variable domain, its missing parts supplied by reference TRBV7-2 and TRBJ1-2, is GAGVSQSPSNKVTEKGKDVELRCDPISGHTALYWYRQSLGQGLEFLIYFQGNSAPDKSGLPSDRFSAERTGGSVSTLTIQRTQQEDSAVYLCASSFAVREGYGYTFGSGTRLTVV.

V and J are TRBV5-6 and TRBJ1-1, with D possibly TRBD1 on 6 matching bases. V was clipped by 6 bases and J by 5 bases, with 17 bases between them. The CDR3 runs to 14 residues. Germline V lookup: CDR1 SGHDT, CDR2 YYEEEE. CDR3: CASTRPQGFTEAFF. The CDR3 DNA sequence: TGTGCCAGCACCCGCCCCCAGGGGTTTACTGAAGCTTTCTTT.

The CDR3 coding sequence is TGTGCCAGCAGCCTTGGCCGGGACGCCACCCACGAGCAGTACTTC. This encodes CASSLGRDATHEQYF. The chain couples TRBV11-2 to TRBJ2-7; D may correspond to TRBD1 or TRBD2 (5 bases each). The V end lost 5 bases, the J end lost 5 bases, and 19 bases lay between the germline ends. The CDR3 consists of 15 residues. From germline, CDR1 is SGHAT and CDR2 FQNNGV.

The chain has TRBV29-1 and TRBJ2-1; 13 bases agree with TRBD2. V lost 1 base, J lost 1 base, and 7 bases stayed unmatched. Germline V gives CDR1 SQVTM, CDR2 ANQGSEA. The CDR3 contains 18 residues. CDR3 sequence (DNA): TGCAGCGTTGAAGGACTAGCGGGAGGCTCGGGATCCTACAATGAGCAGTTCTTC. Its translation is CSVEGLAGGSGSYNEQFF.

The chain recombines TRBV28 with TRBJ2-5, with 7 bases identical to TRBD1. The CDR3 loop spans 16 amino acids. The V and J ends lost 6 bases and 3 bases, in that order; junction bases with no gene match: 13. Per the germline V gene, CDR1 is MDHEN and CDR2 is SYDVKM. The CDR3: CASSPSLTGLKETQYF. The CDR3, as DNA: TGTGCCAGCAGCCCATCCCTGACAGGGCTGAAAGAGACCCAGTACTTC. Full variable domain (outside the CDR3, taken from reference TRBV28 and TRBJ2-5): DVKVTQSSRYLVKRTGEKVFLECVQDMDHENMFWYRQDPGLGLRLIYFSYDVKMKEKGDIPEGYSVSREKKERFSLILESASTNQTSMYLCASSPSLTGLKETQYFGPGTRLLVL.